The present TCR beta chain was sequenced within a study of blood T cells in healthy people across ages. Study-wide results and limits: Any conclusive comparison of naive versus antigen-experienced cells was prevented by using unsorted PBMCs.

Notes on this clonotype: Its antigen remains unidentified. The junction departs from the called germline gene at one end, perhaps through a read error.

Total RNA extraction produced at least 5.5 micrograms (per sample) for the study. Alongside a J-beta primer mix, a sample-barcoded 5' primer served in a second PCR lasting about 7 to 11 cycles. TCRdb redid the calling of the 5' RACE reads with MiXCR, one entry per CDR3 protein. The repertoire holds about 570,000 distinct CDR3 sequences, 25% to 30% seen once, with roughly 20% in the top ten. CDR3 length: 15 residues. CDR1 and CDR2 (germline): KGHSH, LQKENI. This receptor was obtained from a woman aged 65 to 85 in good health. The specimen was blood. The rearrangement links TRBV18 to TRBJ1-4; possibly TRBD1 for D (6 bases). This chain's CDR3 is CASSPPSQGKEKPFF. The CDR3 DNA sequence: TGTGCCAGCTCACCACCTTCACAGGGTAAAGAAAAACCGTTTTTT.